These 11 T cell receptor beta chains came from one sample sequenced in a study of technical replicates of blood from a few donors (dated by TCRdb to about 2017). Preparation of the library involved the immunoSEQ multiplex PCR assay. TCRdb retrieved this table from immuneACCESS and kept in-frame rearrangements only. Not all clones are present; in checked studies, unresolved V genes account for under half, and no reason is known for the remainder. The sample yields 90,000 to 100,000 clones; 85% to 95% were counted once. Approximately 0.33% of the sample is held by the ten biggest clonotypes. Sequenced input: T cells isolated from PBMCs. The receptors derive from a human donor in good health.

This sequence joins TRBV4-3 and TRBJ2-2, with 11 bases lining up with TRBD2. J gave up 3 bases and V 4 bases, and 4 bases lay outside the gene matches. CDR1 and CDR2 (germline): LGHNA, YSLEER. This CDR3 spans 16 amino acids. The CDR3 here is CASSLTSGRDTGELFF. The DNA of the CDR3 is TGCGCCAGCAGCCTTACTAGCGGGAGAGACACCGGGGAGCTGTTTTTT.

The chain joins TRBV5-1 to TRBJ2-7, with unresolved D. With 0 bases removed from V and 6 bases from J, the gap between germline ends came to 7 bases. Germline V lookup: CDR1 SGHRS, CDR2 YFSETQ. CDR3 size: 12 residues. The CDR3 nucleotides read TGCGCCAGCAGCTTGGGACCAGGCGAGCAGTACTTC. Encoded protein: CASSLGPGEQYF.

This chain links TRBV10-3 with TRBJ2-5, with a tentative D call TRBD2 (6 bases). This CDR3 is built from 17 residues. Germline lookup yields CDR1 ENHRY and CDR2 SYGVKD. Between the trimmed V and J ends, which lost 2 bases and 0 bases, there was a span of 16 bases. CDR3 bases: TGTGCCATCAGTGAGGCCATTCCGGGACTGAACCAAGAGACCCAGTACTTC. Residues: CAISEAIPGLNQETQYF.

The V and J genes are TRBV21-1 and TRBJ1-2. TRBV21-1 is listed as a pseudogene. This CDR3 has 15 amino acids. The chain's CDR3 is CASSKGSPNNYGYTF. The CDR3, as DNA: TGTGCCAGCAGCAAAGGGAGCCCCAATAACTATGGCTACACCTTC.

The chain recombines TRBV9 with TRBJ2-1, with 10 nucleotides matching TRBD1. CDR1 and CDR2 (germline): SGDLS, YYNGEE. J lost 3 bases, V lost 4 bases, and 10 bases had no gene match. CDR3 length equals 17 residues. CDR3 residues: CASSILPGQGNYNEQFF. The CDR3 bases are TGTGCCAGCAGCATACTACCGGGACAGGGGAACTACAATGAGCAGTTCTTC.

This chain joins TRBV5-1 and TRBJ2-5, with D perhaps matching TRBD1 (5 bases). The assigned J gene may be wrong: the sequence end matches TRBJ2-7 better. The CDR3 is 12 amino acids. Germline V gene data show CDR1 as SGHRS and CDR2 as YFSETQ. The chain's CDR3 is CASSFSGYEQYF. CDR3 DNA sequence: TGCGCCAGCAGCTTCTCAGGGTACGAGCAGTACTTC.

The gene calls are TRBV18 and TRBJ2-1, with TRBD2 identical over 8 bases. Germline V CDR1 and CDR2: KGHSH, LQKENI. The CDR3 has 13 residues. The V and J ends lost 3 bases and 6 bases, in that order; junction bases with no gene match: 1. CDR3 region: CASSPGTSNEQFF. CDR3 coding DNA: TGTGCCAGCTCACCCGGGACTAGCAATGAGCAGTTCTTC. The full variable domain, with the rest looked up from reference TRBV18 and TRBJ2-1, is NAGVMQNPRHLVRRRGQEARLRCSPMKGHSHVYWYRQLPEEGLKFMVYLQKENIIDESGMPKERFSAEFPKEGPSILRIQQVVRGDSAAYFCASSPGTSNEQFFGPGTRLTVL.

The chain carries TRBV27 and TRBJ2-5, with TRBD1 identical over 11 bases. The CDR3 has 12 residues. Germline V gene lookup returns CDR1 MNHEY and CDR2 SMNVEV (reference sequence). The V gene end was trimmed by 11 bases and the J gene end by 5 bases; junction bases not matched to a gene: 4. The CDR3 sequence: CAGTGGWETQYF. CDR3 sequence (DNA): TGTGCCGGGACAGGGGGATGGGAGACCCAGTACTTC.

The chain is built from TRBV6-5 and TRBJ2-1; TRBD2 matches at 12 bases. V shed 7 bases, J shed 8 bases, and the junction held 3 bases outside the gene matches. Per the germline V gene, CDR1 is MNHEY and CDR2 is SVGAGI. The CDR3 length is 13 residues. For the CDR3, the DNA is TGTGCCAGCACTAGCGGGAGGGTACATGAGCAGTTCTTC. Translated: CASTSGRVHEQFF.

The CDR3 reads CASTNLYYEQYF. CDR3 coding DNA: TGTGCCAGCACCAACTTATACTACGAGCAGTACTTC. V and J are TRBV6-5 and TRBJ2-7, with D unresolved. Trimming took off 7 bases at V and 3 bases at J, with 10 bases between the two ends. Germline V gene sequence: CDR1 MNHEY, CDR2 SVGAGI. CDR3 length: 12 amino acids.

The CDR3 DNA follows: TGTGCCAGCGCAACAGGGACCTCTGGAAACACCATATATTTT. This codes for CASATGTSGNTIYF. This chain connects TRBV7-8 to TRBJ1-3, with TRBD1 as a possible D gene (6 bases). Germline CDR1 SGHVS, CDR2 FQNEAQ. This CDR3 has 14 residues. Trimming removed 8 bases at V and 0 bases at J, with 11 bases between. The whole variable domain, filled in from reference TRBV7-8 and TRBJ1-3, reads GAGVSQSPRYKVAKRGQDVALRCDPISGHVSLFWYQQALGQGPEFLTYFQNEAQLDKSGLPSDRFFAERPEGSVSTLKIQRTQQEDSAVYLCASATGTSGNTIYFGEGSWLTVV.